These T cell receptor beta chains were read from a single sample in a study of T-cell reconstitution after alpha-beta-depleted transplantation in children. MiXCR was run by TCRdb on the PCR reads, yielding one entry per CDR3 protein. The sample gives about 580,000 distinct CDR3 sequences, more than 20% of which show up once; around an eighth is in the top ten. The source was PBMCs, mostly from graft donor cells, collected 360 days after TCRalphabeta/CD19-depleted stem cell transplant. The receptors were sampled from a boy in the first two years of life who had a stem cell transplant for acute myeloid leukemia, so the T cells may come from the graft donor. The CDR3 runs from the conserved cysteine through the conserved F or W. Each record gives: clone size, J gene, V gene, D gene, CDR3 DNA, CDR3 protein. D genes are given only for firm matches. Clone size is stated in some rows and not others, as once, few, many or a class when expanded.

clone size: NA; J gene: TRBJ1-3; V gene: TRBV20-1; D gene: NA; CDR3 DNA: TGCAGTGCTAGAGGGCTACAGTACTCTGGAAACACCATATATTTT; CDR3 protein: CSARGLQYSGNTIYF
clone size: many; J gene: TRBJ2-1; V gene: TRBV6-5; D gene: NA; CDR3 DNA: TGTGCCAGCAGCCCGTGGAGAGGGGGGGGCTCCTACAATGAGCAGTTCTTC; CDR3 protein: CASSPWRGGGSYNEQFF
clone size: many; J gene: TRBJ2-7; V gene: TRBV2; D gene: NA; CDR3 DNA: TGTGCCAGCAGTGAGATAGGACAGTACGAGCAGTACTTC; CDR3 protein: CASSEIGQYEQYF
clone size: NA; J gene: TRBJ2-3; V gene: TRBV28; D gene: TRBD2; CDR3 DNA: TGTGCCAGCAGTTTAGGGCTAGCGGGTTCCTTCGATACGCAGTATTTT; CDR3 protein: CASSLGLAGSFDTQYF
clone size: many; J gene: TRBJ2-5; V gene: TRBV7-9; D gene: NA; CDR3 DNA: TGTGCCAGCAGCTTACTATCCGGGGGCCGGGAGACCCAGTACTTC; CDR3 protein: CASSLLSGGRETQYF
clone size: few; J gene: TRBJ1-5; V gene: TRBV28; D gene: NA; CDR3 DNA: TGTGCCAGCAGGGAAGGGGATAGCAATCAGCCCCAGCATTTT; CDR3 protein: CASREGDSNQPQHF
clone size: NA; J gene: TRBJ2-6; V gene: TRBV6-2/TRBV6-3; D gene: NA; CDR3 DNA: TGTGCCAGCAGTTACTCGATCAGCTCTGGGGCCAACGTCCTGACTTTC; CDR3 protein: CASSYSISSGANVLTF
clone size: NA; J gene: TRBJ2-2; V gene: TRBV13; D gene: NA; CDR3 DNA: TGTGCCAGCGCGGTTAAGGGGGACACCGGGGAGCTGTTTTTT; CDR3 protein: CASAVKGDTGELFF
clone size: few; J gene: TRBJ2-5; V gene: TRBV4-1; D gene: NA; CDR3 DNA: TGCGCCAGCAGCCAAGCTGAGGTTGTGGAGACCCAGTACTTC; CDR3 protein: CASSQAEVVETQYF
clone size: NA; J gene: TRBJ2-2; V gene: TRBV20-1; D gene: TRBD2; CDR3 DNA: TGCAGTGCTAGATCCAGCGGGGTAACCGGGGAGCTGTTTTTT; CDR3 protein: CSARSSGVTGELFF
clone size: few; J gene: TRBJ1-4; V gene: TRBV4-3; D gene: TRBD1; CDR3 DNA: TGCGCCAGCTCATTCGGGGTCGGGGGACAGGGGAAGTTTTTT; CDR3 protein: CASSFGVGGQGKFF
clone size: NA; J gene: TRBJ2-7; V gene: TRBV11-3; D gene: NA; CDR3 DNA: TGTGCCAGCAGCTTAGAAGGGCGCGAGCAGTACTTC; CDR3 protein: CASSLEGREQYF
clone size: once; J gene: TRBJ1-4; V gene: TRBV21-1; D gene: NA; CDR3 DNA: TGTGCCAGCAGCACCCTTAAAACTCGGACAAGTTCGGAAAAAAAACTGTTTTTT; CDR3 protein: CASSTLKTRTSSEKKLFF
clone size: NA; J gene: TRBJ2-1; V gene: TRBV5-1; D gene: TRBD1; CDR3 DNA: TGCGCCAGCGCGGGACAGGGTACCTACAATGAGCAGTTCTTC; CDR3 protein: CASAGQGTYNEQFF
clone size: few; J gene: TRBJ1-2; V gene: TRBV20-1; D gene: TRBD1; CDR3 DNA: TGCAGTGCTAGAGAGCCCCCGCGGGCAGGGGGCTTCTATGGCTACACCTTC; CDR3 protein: CSAREPPRAGGFYGYTF
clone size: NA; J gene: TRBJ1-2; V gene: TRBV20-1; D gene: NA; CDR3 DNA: TGCAGTGCTACCGGACAGCGATCAAACTATGGCTACACCTTC; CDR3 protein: CSATGQRSNYGYTF
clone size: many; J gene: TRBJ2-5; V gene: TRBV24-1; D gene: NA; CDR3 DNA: TGTGCCACCAAAGAGACCCAGTACTTC; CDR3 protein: CATKETQYF
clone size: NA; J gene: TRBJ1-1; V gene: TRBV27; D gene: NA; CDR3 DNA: TGTGCCAGCAGTTTGGTGATGAACACTGAAGCTTTCTTT; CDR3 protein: CASSLVMNTEAFF
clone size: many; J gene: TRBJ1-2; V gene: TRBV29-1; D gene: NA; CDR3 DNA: TGCAGCGTTGTGTTCGTGGGCAGGAACTATGGCTACACCTTC; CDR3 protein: CSVVFVGRNYGYTF
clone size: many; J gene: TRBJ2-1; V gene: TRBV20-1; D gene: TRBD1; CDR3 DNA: TGCAGTGCTAGGCCGACAGGGAGCTCCTACAATGAGCAGTTCTTC; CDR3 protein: CSARPTGSSYNEQFF
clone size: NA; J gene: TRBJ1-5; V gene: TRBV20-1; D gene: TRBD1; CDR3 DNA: TGCAGTGCGCCAGGACAGGGAAATCAGCCCCAGCATTTT; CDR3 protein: CSAPGQGNQPQHF
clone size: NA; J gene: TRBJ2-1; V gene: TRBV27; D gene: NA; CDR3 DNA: TGTGCCACCCGACAGGTCTACAATGAGCAGTTCTTC; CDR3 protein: CATRQVYNEQFF
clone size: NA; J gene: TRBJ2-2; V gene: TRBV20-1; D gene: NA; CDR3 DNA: TGCAGTGCTAGGGGCTGGGACTCCCTGAACACCGGGGAGCTGTTTTTT; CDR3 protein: CSARGWDSLNTGELFF
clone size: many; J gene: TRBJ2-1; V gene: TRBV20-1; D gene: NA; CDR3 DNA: TGCAGTGCTAGAGTGGCCGCATACAATGAGCAGTTCTTC; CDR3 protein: CSARVAAYNEQFF
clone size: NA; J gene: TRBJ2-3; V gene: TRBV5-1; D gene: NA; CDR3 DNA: TGCGCCAGCAGCGTAGGACGGGGGTTTAACACAGATACGCAGTATTTT; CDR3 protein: CASSVGRGFNTDTQYF
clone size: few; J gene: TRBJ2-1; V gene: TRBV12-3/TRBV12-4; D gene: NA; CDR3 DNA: TGTGCCAGCAGGATTAACTCCTACAATGAGCAGTTCTTC; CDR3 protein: CASRINSYNEQFF
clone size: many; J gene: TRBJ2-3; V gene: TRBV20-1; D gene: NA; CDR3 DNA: TGCAGTGCTAGAGCCTTTGCTAGCACAGATACGCAGTATTTT; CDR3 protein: CSARAFASTDTQYF
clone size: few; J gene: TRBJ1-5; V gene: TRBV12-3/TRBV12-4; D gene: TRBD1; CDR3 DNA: TGTGCCAGCAGCCTCGGACAGGGGGGTCGTGGCAATCAGCCCCAGCATTTT; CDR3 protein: CASSLGQGGRGNQPQHF
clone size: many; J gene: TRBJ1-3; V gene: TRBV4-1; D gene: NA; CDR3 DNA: TGCGCCAGCAGCCCTGAAACGATCGGAACCGCCGCTGGAAACACCATATATTTT; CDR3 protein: CASSPETIGTAAGNTIYF
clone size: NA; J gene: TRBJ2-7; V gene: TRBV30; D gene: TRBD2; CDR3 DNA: TGTGCCTGGAGTGTACCTGGGGGGAGGGCAAACTACGAGCAGTACTTC; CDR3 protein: CAWSVPGGRANYEQYF
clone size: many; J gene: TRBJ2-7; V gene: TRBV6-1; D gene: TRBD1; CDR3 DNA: TGTGCCAGCACCGACGGCTATGACAGGGGGCACGAGCAGTACTTC; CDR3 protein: CASTDGYDRGHEQYF
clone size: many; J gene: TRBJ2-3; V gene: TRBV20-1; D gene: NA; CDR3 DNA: TGCAGTGCTAGTGACTGGGGCACAGATACGCAGTATTTT; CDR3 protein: CSASDWGTDTQYF
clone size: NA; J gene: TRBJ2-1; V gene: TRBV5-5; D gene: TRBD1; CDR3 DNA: TGTGCCAGCAGCCTAGGACAGGGGGCGGCTGAGCAGTTCTTC; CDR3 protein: CASSLGQGAAEQFF
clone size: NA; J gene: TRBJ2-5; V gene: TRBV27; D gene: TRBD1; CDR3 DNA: TGTGCCAGCAGTTCACAGGGGCCCGGAGAGACCCAGTACTTC; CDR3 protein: CASSSQGPGETQYF
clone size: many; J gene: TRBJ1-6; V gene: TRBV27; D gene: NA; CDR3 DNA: TGTGCCAGCAGCCAAGAGGGTGTTCATTCACCCCTCCACTTT; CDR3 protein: CASSQEGVHSPLHF
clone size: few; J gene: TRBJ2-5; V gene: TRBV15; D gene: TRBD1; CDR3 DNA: TGTGCCACCAGCAGAACCCCGACAGGGATGGAGACCCAGTACTTC; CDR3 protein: CATSRTPTGMETQYF
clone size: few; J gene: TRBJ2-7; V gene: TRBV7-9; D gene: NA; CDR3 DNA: TGTGCCAGCAGCTCCGTGACAGACTACGAGCAGTACTTC; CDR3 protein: CASSSVTDYEQYF